Each of the 3 T cell receptor beta chains below was sequenced from the same sample in a study of T-cell memory formation after mild COVID-19. TCRdb re-called the 5' RACE reads with MiXCR, one entry per CDR3 protein. Of a few hundred thousand distinct CDR3 sequences in the sample, roughly 25% were seen once. Specimen: PBMCs or a T cell subset sorted from them (not recorded which). The source is an adult woman who had mild COVID-19 (a few samples of this study predate the infection). Cell type and time point are not known.

This clonotype turned up a few times. This chain links TRBV7-9 with TRBJ2-5; D remains unclear. The CDR3 length is 13 residues. Germline V CDR1 and CDR2: SEHNR, FQNEAQ (reference sequence). Trimming removed 5 bases at V and 5 bases at J, with 12 bases between. The CDR3 DNA follows: TGTGCCAGCAGCACTGGGGTAGCCGAGACCCAGTACTTC. It specifies CASSTGVAETQYF.

A few counts support this clonotype. V gene TRBV5-4 combines with J gene TRBJ2-2; the D gene could be TRBD1 or TRBD2 (5 bases each). V shed 9 bases and J shed 0 bases, with 12 bases lying between them. The CDR3 is made up of 14 amino acids. The germline gives CDR1 SGHNT, CDR2 YYREEE (reference sequence). CDR3 region: CATFEGPNTGELFF. The CDR3 nucleotides are TGTGCCACCTTCGAGGGACCGAACACCGGGGAGCTGTTTTTT.

As concerns this clonotype: A read error may explain this, as a much larger clone is one base away. The chain uses TRBV6-6 and TRBJ2-6, with 7 nucleotides matching TRBD1. This CDR3 has 21 amino acids. Germline V gene data show CDR1 as MNHNY and CDR2 as SVGAGI (reference sequence). The CDR3 DNA sequence: TGTGCCAGCAGTTACTCGAACAGGGGAATTCCCCCTTTATCTGGGGCCAACGTCCTGAATTTC. This sequence encodes CASSYSNRGIPPLSGANVLNF.